A selection of T cell receptor beta chains follows, all from one sample in a study of read filtering for tumor transcriptome and immune sequencing. TCRdb itself ran the reads through MiXCR, one entry per CDR3 protein. Seen here are over 45,000 distinct CDR3 sequences, around a fifth observed once, and the top ten hold 15% to 20%. Sequenced input: a population of CD138-negative cells sorted from bone marrow. These receptors were obtained from a donor at least 40 years old with multiple myeloma. CDR3s include the opening cysteine and the closing phenylalanine or tryptophan. Each record gives: clone size, D gene, J gene, V gene, CDR3 DNA, CDR3 protein. The D gene is left open where the match is weak. Some rows mark clone size as missing; the rest say once, few, many or name a class of expanded clone.

>many|TRBD2|TRBJ2-1|TRBV7-2
TGTGCCAGCAGCTCGAGACTAGCGGGGGGCTACAATGAGCAGTTCTTC
CASSSRLAGGYNEQFF
>.|.|TRBJ1-1|TRBV6-5
TGTGCGAGCAGCACCTTGGGGTACACTGCAGCTTTCTTT
CASSTLGYTAAFF
>.|.|TRBJ1-3|TRBV6-6
TGTGCCAGCAGTTACTCACCGGGACCCCCTGGAAACACCATATATTTT
CASSYSPGPPGNTIYF
>many|.|TRBJ1-1|TRBV5-6
TGTGCCAGCAGCCGAGGGAGGGGCCGCATGAACACTGAAGCTTTCTTT
CASSRGRGRMNTEAFF
>.|.|TRBJ2-3|TRBV20-1
TGCAGTGCTAGAGGCCCTACCGATACGCAGTATTTT
CSARGPTDTQYF
>.|TRBD1|TRBJ1-1|TRBV9
TGTGCCAGCAGCGCCCTCCCGGGACAGGGTCTGGGGGACACTGAAGCTTTCTTT
CASSALPGQGLGDTEAFF
>many|.|TRBJ2-7|TRBV20-1
TGCAGTGCCCTCCTGCCCCAGGGGGGTTCCTACGAGCAGTACTTC
CSALLPQGGSYEQYF
>many|TRBD2|TRBJ2-7|TRBV7-9
TGTGCCAGCAGCTTATCGTACGGGGGGTACGAGCAGTACTTC
CASSLSYGGYEQYF
>many|TRBD2|TRBJ2-1|TRBV4-1
TGCGCCAGCAGCCAAGAGAACGAGCGGGGGCCGGATGAGCAGTTCTTC
CASSQENERGPDEQFF
>few|.|TRBJ2-2|TRBV2
TGTGCCAGCAGTGAATCAGGGACCGGGGAGCTGTTTTTT
CASSESGTGELFF
>many|TRBD2|TRBJ2-1|TRBV6-2/TRBV6-3
TGTGCCAGCAGTTACTCTAGCGGGAGGGCCCAGACCTACAATGAGCAGTTCTTC
CASSYSSGRAQTYNEQFF
>few|TRBD1|TRBJ1-2|TRBV20-1
TGCAGTGCTAGTACCGGGACAGGACATGGCTACACCTTC
CSASTGTGHGYTF
>many|TRBD1|TRBJ1-2|TRBV5-1
TGCGCCAGCAGCGTAGGACAGGTAGACGTCTATGGCTACACCTTC
CASSVGQVDVYGYTF
>few|.|TRBJ2-7|TRBV5-1
TGCGCCAGCAGCGTCTCGACTACCTACGAGCAGTACTTC
CASSVSTTYEQYF
>many|.|TRBJ2-5|TRBV20-1
TGCAGTGCACCTTGGTTGGGTTGGGGAGAGACCCAGTACTTC
CSAPWLGWGETQYF
>many|TRBD1|TRBJ2-7|TRBV5-1
TGCGCCAGCAGCTTGGGGACAGGGTATGGTAACGAGCAGTACTTC
CASSLGTGYGNEQYF